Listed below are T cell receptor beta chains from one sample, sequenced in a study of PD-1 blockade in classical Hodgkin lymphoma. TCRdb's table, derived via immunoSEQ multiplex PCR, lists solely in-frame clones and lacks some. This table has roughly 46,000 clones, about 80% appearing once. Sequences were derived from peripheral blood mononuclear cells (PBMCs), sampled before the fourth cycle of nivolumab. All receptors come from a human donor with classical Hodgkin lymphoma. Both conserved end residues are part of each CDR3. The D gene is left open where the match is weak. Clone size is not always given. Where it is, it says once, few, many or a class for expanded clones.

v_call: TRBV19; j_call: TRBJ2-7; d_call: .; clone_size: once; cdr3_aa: CASSIREQEAHEQYF; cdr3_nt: TGTGCCAGTAGTATTCGGGAGCAGGAAGCCCACGAGCAGTACTTC
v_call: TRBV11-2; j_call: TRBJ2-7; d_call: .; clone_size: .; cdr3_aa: CASSVGDGTYEQYF; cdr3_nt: TGTGCCAGCAGCGTAGGGGACGGAACGTACGAGCAGTACTTC
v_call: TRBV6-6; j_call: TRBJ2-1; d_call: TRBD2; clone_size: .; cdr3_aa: CASSWGLAGVYEQFF; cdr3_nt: TGTGCCAGCTCCTGGGGACTAGCGGGAGTTTACGAGCAGTTCTTC
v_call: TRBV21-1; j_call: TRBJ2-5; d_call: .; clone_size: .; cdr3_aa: CASSTSNDYPPETQYF; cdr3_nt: TGTGCCAGCAGCACCTCTAATGACTACCCCCCAGAGACCCAGTACTTC
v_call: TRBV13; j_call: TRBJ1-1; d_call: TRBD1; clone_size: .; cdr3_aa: CASSFRDRDSSEAFF; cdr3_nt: TGTGCCAGCAGCTTCCGGGACAGGGATTCGTCTGAAGCTTTCTTT
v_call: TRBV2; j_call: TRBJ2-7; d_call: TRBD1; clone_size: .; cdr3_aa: CASSGWDRQIYEQYF; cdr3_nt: TGTGCCAGCAGTGGTTGGGACAGGCAAATTTACGAGCAGTACTTC
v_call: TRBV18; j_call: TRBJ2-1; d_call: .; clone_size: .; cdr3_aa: CASSPPVAEQFF; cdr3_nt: TGTGCCAGCTCACCACCGGTGGCTGAGCAGTTCTTC
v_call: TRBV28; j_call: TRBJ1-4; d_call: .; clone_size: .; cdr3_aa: CASSFPPGFNEKLFF; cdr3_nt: TGTGCCAGCAGTTTCCCGCCAGGCTTTAATGAAAAACTGTTTTTT
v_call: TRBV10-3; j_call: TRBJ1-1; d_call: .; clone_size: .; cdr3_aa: CAISESPLREQLTEAFF; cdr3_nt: TGTGCCATCAGTGAGTCTCCTCTCCGGGAGCAACTGACTGAAGCTTTCTTT
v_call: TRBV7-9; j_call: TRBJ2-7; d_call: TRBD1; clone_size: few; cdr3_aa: CASSYVAGGLYF; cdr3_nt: TGTGCCAGCAGCTACGTTGCAGGGGGTCTGTACTTC
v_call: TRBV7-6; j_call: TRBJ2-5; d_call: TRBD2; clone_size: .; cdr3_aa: CASSQGGTIETQYF; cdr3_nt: TGTGCCAGCAGCCAGGGAGGGACTATAGAGACCCAGTACTTC
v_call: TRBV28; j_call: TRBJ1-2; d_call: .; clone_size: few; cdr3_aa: CASSPTPRGQRYTF; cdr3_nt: TGTGCCAGCAGTCCCACCCCGCGAGGACAACGCTACACCTTC
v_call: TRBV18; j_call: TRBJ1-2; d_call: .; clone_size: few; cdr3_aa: CASSPIRGDGYTF; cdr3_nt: TGTGCCAGCTCACCAATTAGGGGGGATGGCTACACCTTC
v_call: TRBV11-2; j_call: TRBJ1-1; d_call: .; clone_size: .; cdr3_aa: CASSLHMNTEAFF; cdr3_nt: TGTGCCAGCAGCCTCCATATGAACACTGAAGCTTTCTTT
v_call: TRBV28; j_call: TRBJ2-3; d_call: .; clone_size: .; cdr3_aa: CASSLGQDTDTQYF; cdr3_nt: TGTGCCAGCAGTTTGGGGCAGGACACAGATACGCAGTATTTT
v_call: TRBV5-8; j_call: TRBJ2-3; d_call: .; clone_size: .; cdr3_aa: CASSWGSQYSTDTQYF; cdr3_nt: TGTGCCAGCAGCTGGGGGTCCCAATACAGCACAGATACGCAGTATTTT
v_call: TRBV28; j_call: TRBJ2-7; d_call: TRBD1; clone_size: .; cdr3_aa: CASSLGQVRYEQYF; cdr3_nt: TGTGCCAGCAGTCTGGGACAGGTCCGCTACGAGCAGTACTTC
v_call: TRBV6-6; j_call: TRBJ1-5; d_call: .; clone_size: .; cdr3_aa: CASSYSGTINQPQHF; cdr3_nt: TGTGCCAGCAGTTACTCCGGGACAATCAATCAGCCCCAGCATTTT
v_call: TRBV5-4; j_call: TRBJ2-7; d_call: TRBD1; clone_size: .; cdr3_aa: CASTRQGALEQYF; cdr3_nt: TGTGCCAGCACGCGACAGGGGGCGCTTGAGCAGTACTTC
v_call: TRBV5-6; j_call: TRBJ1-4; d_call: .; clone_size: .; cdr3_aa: CASSLGPNNEKLFF; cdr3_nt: TGTGCCAGCAGCTTAGGTCCCAATAATGAAAAACTGTTTTTT
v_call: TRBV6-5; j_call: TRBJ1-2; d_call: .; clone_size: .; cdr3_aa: CASSLRGGAGYTF; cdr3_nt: TGTGCCAGCAGCCTCCGGGGGGGGGCTGGCTACACCTTC
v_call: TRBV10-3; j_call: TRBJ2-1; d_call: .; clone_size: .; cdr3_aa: CAIRGAALYNEQFF; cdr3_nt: TGTGCCATCAGAGGGGCAGCCCTATACAATGAGCAGTTCTTC
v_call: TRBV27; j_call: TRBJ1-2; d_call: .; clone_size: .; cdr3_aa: CASSPDRRSNYGYTF; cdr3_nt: TGTGCCAGCAGTCCAGACAGACGCTCTAACTATGGCTACACCTTC
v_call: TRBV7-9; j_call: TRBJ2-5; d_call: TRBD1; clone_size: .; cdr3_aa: CASSYITGVQETQYF; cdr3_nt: TGTGCCAGCAGTTACATTACAGGGGTCCAAGAGACCCAGTACTTC
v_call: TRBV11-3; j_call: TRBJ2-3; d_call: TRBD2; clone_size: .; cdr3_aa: CASSPGGLAGTRTDTQYF; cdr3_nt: TGTGCCAGCAGCCCCGGGGGACTAGCGGGCACCCGCACAGATACGCAGTATTTT
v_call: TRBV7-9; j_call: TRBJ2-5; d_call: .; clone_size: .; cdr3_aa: CASSRARAGPETQYF; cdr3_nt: TGTGCCAGCAGCAGGGCCCGGGCGGGCCCAGAGACCCAGTACTTC
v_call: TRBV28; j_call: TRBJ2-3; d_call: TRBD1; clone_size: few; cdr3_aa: CASSTPGGGSTDTQYF; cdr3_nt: TGTGCCAGCAGCACTCCAGGGGGCGGGAGCACAGATACGCAGTATTTT
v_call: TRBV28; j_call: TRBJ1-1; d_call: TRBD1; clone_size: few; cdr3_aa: CASKLYRGVEGTEAFF; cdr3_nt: TGTGCCAGCAAACTCTACAGGGGCGTCGAAGGCACTGAAGCTTTCTTT
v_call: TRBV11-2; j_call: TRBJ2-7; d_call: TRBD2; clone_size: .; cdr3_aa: CASSLGAGAGVWEQYF; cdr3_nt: TGTGCCAGCAGCTTAGGGGCGGGAGCGGGAGTATGGGAGCAGTACTTC
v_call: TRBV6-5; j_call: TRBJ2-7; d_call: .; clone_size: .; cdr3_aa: CASSYYYSYEQYF; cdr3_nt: TGTGCCAGCAGTTACTACTACTCCTACGAGCAGTACTTC
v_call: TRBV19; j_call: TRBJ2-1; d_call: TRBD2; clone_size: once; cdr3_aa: CASSILPGWTSGLYNEQFF; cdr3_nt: TGTGCCAGTAGTATCCTACCCGGATGGACTAGCGGGTTGTACAATGAGCAGTTCTTC